Given below is one T cell receptor beta chain in context. The V and J ends lost 1 base and 0 bases, in that order; junction bases with no gene match: 9. Germline CDR1 is MNHEY and CDR2 is SMNVEV (reference sequence). This CDR3 contains 19 residues. The source of the sample is a study of graft-versus-host responses after intestinal transplantation. Study-wide context: Following induction with anti-thymocyte globulin, all recipients were given tacrolimus and steroids for about three years. Study results and limitations: Detection of GvH clones occurred in recipient marrow, and some had their first appearance in ileum or blood.

With some 200,000 irradiated, violet-dye-labeled stimulator cells, some 200,000 CFSE-labeled responder cells were plated. Sorting of proliferating CFSE-low CD3+CD4+ and CD3+CD8+ responders took place after the reaction. The protocol was immunoSEQ multiplex PCR, while the TCRdb copy is restricted to in-frame clones and leaves out a portion. The sample consists of 20,000 to 25,000 clones, approximately 33% of them appearing once. Sequencing was performed on alloreactive CD8+ T cells from a mixed lymphocyte reaction culture, taken before intestinal transplant. As to subset: CFSE-low proliferating T cells sorted from approximately 6-day pre-transplant mixed lymphocyte reaction (GvH or HvG direction). This TCR derives from a human patient who received an intestinal transplant. The V gene is TRBV27, the J gene TRBJ2-1, with TRBD2 identical over 10 bases. Here the CDR3 DNA reads TGTGCCAGCAGTTTATACTCCTCTAGCGGGGGTCACTCCTACAATGAGCAGTTCTTC. It encodes CASSLYSSSGGHSYNEQFF.